This TCR beta chain comes out of a study of shared clonotypes between healthy human individuals. Some clones are missing from TCRdb's copy, which holds only in-frame ones; the method was immunoSEQ multiplex PCR. The sample yields about 380,000 clones, about 96% seen once. V gave up 4 bases and J gave up 3 bases; unmatched junction bases: 8. CDR1 is MDHEN, CDR2 SYDVKM, per germline. This CDR3 has 16 residues. The sequenced material came from memory CD8+ T cells sorted from blood. Subset here: CD45RO+ cells pooled with CCR7-negative TemRA cells. This sequence was found in a man aged 30-40 years in good health. The chain carries TRBV28 and TRBJ2-1; 8 bases agree with TRBD2. CDR3 bases: TGTGCCAGCAGTTCTCCTCTAGCGGGCAACTACAATGAGCAGTTCTTC. This gives the protein CASSSPLAGNYNEQFF.